The clone carrying this T cell receptor (beta chain) occurred many times. What it binds is unknown. This record belongs to a study of cytomegalovirus exposure and HLA in healthy donors. Vbeta (60) and Jbeta (13) primers were used in the PCR. Clones were sequenced by immunoSEQ multiplex PCR, and TCRdb holds only the in-frame ones, with some missing. The table has about 69,000 clones, roughly 74% seen once; the top ten hold over 8.5%. Points from the study as a whole: Roughly uniform sequencing depth across donors was assumed, possibly incorrectly. Immune exposure data for these donors was limited to CMV serostatus.

This CDR3 contains 14 residues. CDR1 and CDR2 from the germline V gene are SGHDT and YYEEEE. The V end lost 1 base, the J end lost 1 base, and 8 bases lay between the germline ends. The receptor comes from a woman aged 55-70 years in good health and CMV-seropositive. The gene calls are TRBV5-6 and TRBJ1-1; no definite D call. Sequencing used PBMCs. Here the CDR3 reads CASSLIGGNTEAFF. The CDR3 DNA follows: TGTGCCAGCAGCTTGATAGGAGGGAACACTGAAGCTTTCTTT.